The entry that follows covers one T cell receptor (beta chain) sequence. Its specificity is unknown. Each CDR3 protein is one row after TCRdb ran MiXCR on the reads. This table has 750,000 to 950,000 distinct CDR3 sequences, just under 30% appearing once. Germline CDR1 reads MDHEN; CDR2 reads SYDVKM. V lost 2 bases, J lost 3 bases, and 3 bases stayed unmatched. CDR3 length equals 14 residues. The data derive from a study of T cell repertoires in cytomegalovirus infection. Study summary: Both CMV infection and a matching HLA type were indicated by public TCR beta signatures. Study-wide results and limits: CMV-specific TCR beta clonotypes restricted by HLA-C dominated the ex vivo response.

Here the sequenced sample was cultured CD8+ T cells from PBMCs, taken from culture after CMV antigen stimulation. The receptor was isolated from a human donor in good health (CMV status not recorded). Some clones in this sample may be carry-over from other donors' samples. This rearrangement joins TRBV28 to TRBJ1-2, with 7 nucleotides matching TRBD1. The CDR3 sequence is CASSLHGTDYGYTF. CDR3 nucleotides: TGTGCCAGCAGTTTACATGGGACAGACTATGGCTACACCTTC.